What follows is one T cell receptor beta chain and its context. Its antigen is as yet unknown. The record originates from a study of siplizumab effects on memory and regulatory T cells. TCR templates numbering around 110,000 were assayed per sample. Sequencing used immunoSEQ multiplex PCR; TCRdb keeps in-frame clones, though not all of them. This sample has about 13,000 clones; 49% occur once, and the top ten carry around 9%. Study-wide results and caveats: On average, roughly 70% of mappable alloreactive CD4+ clones were Treg-derived under siplizumab, against about 30% in controls.

Coculture of mixed lymphocyte reaction cells was performed at 37°C for roughly six days. Responder PBMCs received a CFSE label and stimulator PBMCs a Violet Dye label, and the cells were mixed 1:1. This TCR was sampled from a human donor in good health; the cells came from an allogeneic mixed lymphocyte reaction. The specimen was CFSE-low (dividing) CD4+ T cells sorted from an allogeneic mixed lymphocyte reaction.

CDR3 sequence reads: CAARVGNEQFF. The CDR3 nucleotides are TGTGCTGCTCGGGTAGGCAATGAGCAGTTCTTC. The chain recombines TRBV30 with TRBJ2-1; the D is unclear. This CDR3 is built from 11 residues. CDR1 and CDR2 from the germline V gene are GTSNPN and SVGIG (reference sequence).